A selection of T cell receptor beta chains follows, all from one sample in a study of Tregs in tolerant kidney transplant recipients. Profiled with immunoSEQ multiplex PCR; TCRdb holds only in-frame clones, not every one. Of roughly 17,000 clones in the sample, 75% to 85% were seen once. Sequencing was performed on Tregs from blood. The receptors come from a human donor in good health. Both conserved end residues are part of each CDR3. D genes are given only for firm matches. Clone size appears in some rows only: once, few, many, or a class for an expanded clone.

cdr3_aa	cdr3_nt	d_call	clone_size	cdr3_length	j_call	v_call
CASNKIRGDQETQYF	TGTGCCAGCAACAAAATACGGGGGGACCAAGAGACCCAGTACTTC	TRBD2	-	15	TRBJ2-5	TRBV7-9
CAAGQGISTDTQYF	TGTGCCGCCGGACAGGGGATCAGCACAGATACGCAGTATTTT	TRBD1	-	14	TRBJ2-3	TRBV10-3
CASMIRVWETQYF	TGTGCCAGCATGATCAGGGTTTGGGAGACCCAGTACTTC	-	once	13	TRBJ2-5	TRBV21-1
CASSLTVNTGELFF	TGTGCCAGCAGCTTGACAGTTAACACCGGGGAGCTGTTTTTT	-	-	14	TRBJ2-2	TRBV7-2
CATSLSRPGTDTQYF	TGTGCCACCAGCCTCTCGAGGCCTGGCACAGATACGCAGTATTTT	-	-	15	TRBJ2-3	TRBV15
CASSLEGVEQETQYF	TGTGCCAGCAGCTTAGAAGGGGTGGAGCAAGAGACCCAGTACTTC	-	-	15	TRBJ2-5	TRBV7-9
CASSLFGTGDSPLHF	TGTGCCAGCAGCTTATTCGGAACGGGGGATTCACCCCTCCACTTT	-	-	15	TRBJ1-6	TRBV11-3
CASSLSGATPLHF	TGTGCCAGCAGCTTAAGTGGGGCTACACCCCTCCACTTT	-	-	13	TRBJ1-6	TRBV7-8
CASSLARWENTGELFF	TGTGCCAGCAGCTTGGCTAGATGGGAGAACACCGGGGAGCTGTTTTTT	-	few	16	TRBJ2-2	TRBV5-6
CASSIMDQPQHF	TGTGCCAGTAGTATAATGGATCAGCCCCAGCATTTT	-	few	12	TRBJ1-5	TRBV19
CSVVRVGEAFF	TGCAGCGTTGTCCGGGTGGGTGAAGCTTTCTTT	-	-	11	TRBJ1-1	TRBV29-1